Presented here are 20 T cell receptor beta chains from one specimen sequenced in a study of OX40 agonist ivuxolimab in advanced cancers. Sequencing used immunoSEQ multiplex PCR; TCRdb keeps in-frame clones, though not all of them. The table lists tens of thousands of clones, about 87% of them singletons, with 5% to 6% in the top ten. Sample: CD4+ or CD8+ T cells sorted from blood, taken in a trial of the OX40 agonist ivuxolimab. The receptor source for this set is an adult with an advanced solid tumor such as melanoma, head and neck, liver or kidney cancer.

The chain has TRBV18 and TRBJ2-1; 14 bases agree with TRBD2. Germline lookup yields CDR1 KGHSH and CDR2 LQKENI. This CDR3 contains 15 residues. The ends lost 3 bases at V and 7 bases at J; junction bases unmatched: 2. This CDR3 reads CASSPGLAGANEQFF. CDR3 DNA sequence: TGTGCCAGCTCACCGGGACTAGCGGGAGCTAATGAGCAGTTCTTC.

The V and J genes are TRBV6-5 and TRBJ2-2, with 7 bases lining up with TRBD1. The CDR3 length is 14 residues. The V gene end was trimmed by 6 bases and the J gene end by 7 bases; junction bases not matched to a gene: 8. The germline gives CDR1 MNHEY, CDR2 SVGAGI. The CDR3 protein is CASSLRGPGGELFF. CDR3 DNA sequence: TGTGCCAGCAGCCTAAGGGGGCCCGGCGGGGAGCTGTTTTTT.

This clone was seen a handful of times. The CDR3 loop reads CASSYAREGTEAFF. CDR3 DNA sequence: TGTGCCAGCTCTTATGCGCGGGAGGGCACTGAAGCTTTCTTT. The chain combines TRBV18 with TRBJ1-1; D is uncertain. V lost 6 bases and J 4 bases, leaving 15 bases between the germline ends. This CDR3 has 14 residues. Germline CDR1 is KGHSH and CDR2 is LQKENI. Based on the CDR3 plus reference TRBV18 and TRBJ1-1, the full variable domain is NAGVMQNPRHLVRRRGQEARLRCSPMKGHSHVYWYRQLPEEGLKFMVYLQKENIIDESGMPKERFSAEFPKEGPSILRIQQVVRGDSAAYFCASSYAREGTEAFFGQGTRLTVV.

The V and J genes are TRBV19 and TRBJ1-2, with TRBD1 as a possible D gene (5 bases). CDR1 and CDR2 (germline): LNHDA, SQIVND (reference sequence). Trimming left V 2 bases short and J 4 bases short, with 11 bases between. The CDR3 runs 14 residues. The CDR3 protein is CASSIRAGLYGYTF. The CDR3 nucleotides are TGTGCCAGTAGTATACGGGCAGGGCTCTATGGCTACACCTTC. The variable domain in full, completed from reference TRBV19 and TRBJ1-2, reads DGGITQSPKYLFRKEGQNVTLSCEQNLNHDAMYWYRQDPGQGLRLIYYSQIVNDFQKGDIAEGYSVSREKKESFPLTVTSAQKNPTAFYLCASSIRAGLYGYTFGSGTRLTVV.

The chain links TRBV10-3 to TRBJ2-5; TRBD1 matches 7 bases. Germline V lookup: CDR1 ENHRY, CDR2 SYGVKD. The ends lost 5 bases at V and 4 bases at J; junction bases unmatched: 1. The CDR3 totals 12 residues. The CDR3 spells CAISSGGETQYF. The CDR3 DNA reads as TGTGCCATCAGTTCAGGGGGAGAGACCCAGTACTTC.

This chain joins TRBV7-8 and TRBJ2-5; D may be TRBD2 (5 bases). This CDR3 region has 12 residues. In germline, CDR1 is SGHVS, CDR2 FQNEAQ. Trimming took off 7 bases at V and 0 bases at J, with 6 bases between the two ends. The CDR3, as DNA: TGTGCCAGCACGGGGTACCAAGAGACCCAGTACTTC. It translates to CASTGYQETQYF.

This clone was detected a few times. The V gene is TRBV10-3, the J gene TRBJ1-1; 10 nucleotides agree with TRBD1. From germline, CDR1 is ENHRY and CDR2 SYGVKD. The CDR3 extends over 13 amino acids. The J segment lost 5 bases and the V segment lost 10 bases, leaving 7 bases of the junction unmatched. CDR3 sequence: CATTGTGDTEAFF. CDR3 nucleotides: TGTGCCACCACCGGGACAGGGGATACTGAAGCTTTCTTT.

In regard to this clone: The junction and the germline gene differ at one end; a read error may be behind it. This chain uses TRBV23-1 with TRBJ2-2, with 14 bases identical to TRBD2. TRBV23-1 is classed as an ORF, of uncertain function. CDR3 length: 17 amino acids. CDR3 in amino acids: CVSSQGLAGANTGELFF. CDR3 in DNA: TGCGTCAGCAGCCAGGGACTAGCGGGGGCGAACACCGGGGAGCTGTTTTTT.

V usage is TRBV6-6 and J usage is TRBJ2-7; 9 bases are shared with TRBD1. With 2 bases clipped from V and 7 bases from J, the junction kept 6 bases outside the gene matches. The germline V gene has CDR1 MNHNY and CDR2 SVGAGI (reference sequence). CDR3 length: 14 amino acids. The CDR3 bases are TGTGCCAGCAGTTACGGTGACAGGGGGTGGGAGCAGTACTTC. Encoded protein: CASSYGDRGWEQYF.

The J gene is TRBJ2-3, the V gene TRBV7-9, with D perhaps TRBD2 (5 bases). V lost 1 base and J 14 bases, leaving 13 bases between the germline ends. CDR1 is SEHNR and CDR2 is FQNEAQ in the germline V gene (reference sequence). The CDR3 sequence is 12 residues long. The CDR3 loop is CASSLVTLGLYF. CDR3 in DNA: TGTGCCAGCAGCTTAGTTACCCTCGGACTGTATTTT.

V gene TRBV18 combines with J gene TRBJ2-1, with 9 bases matching TRBD2. Trimming at V came to 2 bases and at J to 10 bases, leaving 15 bases not matched to a gene. In germline, CDR1 is KGHSH, CDR2 LQKENI. CDR3 size: 17 residues. CDR3 in amino acids: CASSPRGLASLEPEQFF. CDR3 DNA sequence: TGTGCCAGCTCACCAAGGGGACTAGCTTCGCTTGAACCGGAGCAGTTCTTC.

A single count supports this clone. The chain couples TRBV18 to TRBJ2-7, with 9 positions matching TRBD1. The germline V gene has CDR1 KGHSH and CDR2 LQKENI. Trimming took 3 bases from V and 7 from J; bases not matched to a gene: 10. The CDR3 sequence is 15 residues long. The CDR3 bases are TGTGCCAGCTCACCGGGACAGGGAGGTATTGGGGAGCAGTACTTC. Protein sequence: CASSPGQGGIGEQYF.

V is TRBV27 and J is TRBJ2-1; D is perhaps TRBD1 (6 bases). Germline assignment: CDR1 MNHEY and CDR2 SMNVEV (reference sequence). This CDR3 is built from 13 residues. The V gene lost 7 bases and the J gene lost 7 bases, with 14 bases spanning the gap. The CDR3 protein is CASTRSRGNEQFF. The DNA for the CDR3 is TGTGCCAGCACTCGCTCCAGGGGAAATGAGCAGTTCTTC.

The CDR3 reads CASSLPGLKETQYF. The CDR3 DNA sequence: TGTGCCAGCTCACTTCCCGGACTTAAAGAGACCCAGTACTTC. The chain links TRBV18 to TRBJ2-5, with TRBD2 as a possible D gene (5 bases). The germline V gene has CDR1 KGHSH and CDR2 LQKENI. This CDR3 is 14 amino acids long. V was clipped by 4 bases and J by 3 bases, with 12 bases between them.

As to this clone: At one of its ends the junction is not consistent with the germline gene, which may arise from a read error. This rearrangement joins TRBV19 to TRBJ2-2; perhaps TRBD2 as D (6 bases). Germline V CDR1 and CDR2: LNHDA, SQIVND (reference sequence). The CDR3 covers 14 residues. CDR3 nucleotide sequence: TGTGCCAGTAGTTTGCCTCTAGCGACCGGGGAGCTGGTTTTT. It is translated as CASSLPLATGELVF.

This clone was found once. This sequence joins TRBV27 and TRBJ1-5, with 7 bases matching TRBD1. The CDR3 is 14 residues long. Germline lookup yields CDR1 MNHEY and CDR2 SMNVEV (reference sequence). The junction had 9 bases not matched to a gene; V was cut back by 10 bases and J by 3 bases. DNA for the CDR3: TGTGCCACCTCCAGGGGGAAAGCCAATCAGCCCCAGCATTTT. This gives the protein CATSRGKANQPQHF.

This sequence joins TRBV13 and TRBJ1-1; D gene uncertain. The germline V gene has CDR1 PRHDT and CDR2 FYEKMQ (reference sequence). The CDR3 has 16 amino acids. Trimming removed 6 bases from V and 7 bases from J, with 24 bases in between. CDR3 loop: CASSYSDWKASGEAFF. In DNA, the CDR3 is TGTGCCAGCAGTTATTCTGATTGGAAGGCCTCGGGTGAAGCTTTCTTT.

This sequence joins TRBV4-1 and TRBJ2-4, with 9 bases identical to TRBD2. This CDR3 has 16 amino acids. Germline V lookup: CDR1 MGHRA, CDR2 YSYEKL. The V and J ends lost 1 base and 9 bases, in that order; junction bases with no gene match: 10. For the CDR3, the DNA is TGCGCCAGCAGCCAAGGAGGCGGGAGGGATTTGAGCATTCAGTACTTC. It specifies CASSQGGGRDLSIQYF.

The chain combines TRBV18 with TRBJ2-3; no clear D. The germline V gene encodes CDR1 KGHSH and CDR2 LQKENI. CDR3 length: 13 amino acids. V shed 0 bases and J shed 4 bases, with 5 bases lying between them. This CDR3 is CASSPPAPDTQYF. The CDR3 bases are TGTGCCAGCTCACCACCAGCCCCAGATACGCAGTATTTT.

The gene calls are TRBV11-2 and TRBJ2-5; 8 positions match TRBD2. The germline V gene encodes CDR1 SGHAT and CDR2 FQNNGV. With V trimmed by 5 bases and J by 4 bases, 6 bases remained unmatched. CDR3 length: 14 amino acids. This CDR3 is CASSTRGGLETQYF. CDR3 DNA sequence: TGTGCCAGCAGCACCCGCGGGGGGCTAGAGACCCAGTACTTC.